These 31 T cell receptor beta chains were all obtained from the same sample, sequenced in a study of blood T cell repertoires in COVID-19. The table came from immunoSEQ multiplex PCR; TCRdb's copy has only in-frame clones and leaves some out. This sample has about 260,000 clones, with roughly 80% found just once. Input material: peripheral blood. These receptors were obtained from a man between 60 and 75 years old with acute or convalescent COVID-19.

The chain couples TRBV7-2 to TRBJ1-2; 8 bases match TRBD1. J lost 3 bases, V lost 5 bases, and 5 bases had no gene match. The CDR3 extends over 14 amino acids. CDR1 and CDR2 (germline): SGHTA, FQGNSA. The CDR3 DNA follows: TGTGCCAGCAGCCCACGGACAGGGCACTATGGCTACACCTTC. Translating gives CASSPRTGHYGYTF.

The chain joins TRBV10-3 to TRBJ1-3, with 7 bases aligning to TRBD1. This CDR3 region has 12 residues. Germline V gives CDR1 ENHRY, CDR2 SYGVKD. The trim removed 8 bases at V and 3 bases at J, leaving 1 base unmatched. CDR3 sequence reads: CAIGDSGNTIYF. The CDR3 bases are TGTGCCATCGGGGACAGTGGAAACACCATATATTTT.

The chain couples TRBV5-1 to TRBJ1-2; the D gene is possibly TRBD1 (5 bases). This CDR3 comprises 14 residues. Trimming removed 4 bases from V and 4 bases from J, with 14 bases in between. The germline V gene encodes CDR1 SGHRS and CDR2 YFSETQ. In DNA, the CDR3 is TGCGCCAGCAGCCGGGTCGACAGAAGCTATGGCTACACCTTC. Encoded protein: CASSRVDRSYGYTF.

The rearrangement joins TRBV11-2 to TRBJ2-7, with 11 bases identical to TRBD2. V dropped 5 bases and J dropped 3; count of bases not matched to a gene: 3. CDR3 length: 14 amino acids. The V gene's germline CDR1 is SGHAT and CDR2 FQNNGV. Written as DNA, the CDR3 is TGTGCCAGCAGCCGACTAGCGGGAAGCTACGAGCAGTACTTC. As protein: CASSRLAGSYEQYF.

This clone was counted a few times. The J gene is TRBJ2-1, the V gene TRBV19; 9 positions match TRBD1. The CDR3 spans 13 residues. Germline CDR1 LNHDA, CDR2 SQIVND (reference sequence). This chain's CDR3 is CASGDRAYNEQFF. For the CDR3, the DNA is TGTGCTAGTGGGGACAGGGCCTACAATGAGCAGTTCTTC.

This clone was counted a few times. The chain couples TRBV6-5 to TRBJ1-1; maybe TRBD1 (6 bases). Germline CDR1 is MNHEY and CDR2 is SVGAGI. The CDR3 length is 14 residues. The germline V and J ends were trimmed by 0 bases and 8 bases, with 13 bases remaining between them. The CDR3 protein is CASSYSGTTSEAFF. CDR3 coding DNA: TGTGCCAGCAGTTACTCCGGGACAACCAGCGAAGCTTTCTTT.

This rearrangement joins TRBV28 to TRBJ1-2, with 10 bases identical to TRBD1. Germline V gives CDR1 MDHEN, CDR2 SYDVKM. This CDR3 region has 13 residues. V shed 6 bases, J shed 6 bases, and the junction held 4 bases outside the gene matches. CDR3 sequence: CASRRDRGHGYTF. For the CDR3, the DNA is TGTGCCAGCAGACGAGACAGGGGGCATGGCTACACCTTC.

This chain links TRBV4-1 with TRBJ2-1; 8 nucleotides agree with TRBD2. From germline, CDR1 is MGHRA and CDR2 YSYEKL. The CDR3 sequence is 17 residues long. Trimming removed 0 bases from V and 4 bases from J; junction bases left unmatched: 8. The DNA for the CDR3 is TGCGCCAGCAGCCAAGATGGGGGAATAGCGGGATACAATGAGCAGTTCTTC. Translating gives CASSQDGGIAGYNEQFF.

The chain has TRBV5-1 and TRBJ2-7; TRBD1 aligns across 7 bases. Trimming at V came to 1 base and at J to 0 bases, leaving 7 bases not matched to a gene. CDR3 size: 16 residues. The germline gives CDR1 SGHRS, CDR2 YFSETQ. In DNA, the CDR3 is TGCGCCAGCAGCTTGAGGACAGGTCCTAGCTCCTACGAGCAGTACTTC. Protein product: CASSLRTGPSSYEQYF.

This chain connects TRBV3-1 (or the pseudogene TRBV3-2) to TRBJ2-5, with 14 bases fitting TRBD2. The germline V gene has CDR1 LGHDT and CDR2 YNNKEL (reference sequence). V shed 4 bases, J shed 3 bases, and the junction held 4 bases outside the gene matches. This CDR3 is 16 amino acids long. The CDR3 spells CASSRTSGGLKETQYF. The CDR3 region has the DNA TGTGCCAGCAGCCGGACTAGCGGGGGGTTAAAAGAGACCCAGTACTTC.

The V call is TRBV3-1 (or the pseudogene TRBV3-2), the J call TRBJ2-5, with 12 bases matching TRBD2. The length of the CDR3 is 16 residues. J was trimmed by 5 bases and V by 4 bases; bases with no gene match: 8. The germline V gene has CDR1 LGHDT and CDR2 YNNKEL (reference sequence). The CDR3 DNA sequence: TGTGCCAGCAGCCCCCAGACTAGCGGGAGAGGTGAGACCCAGTACTTC. This translates into CASSPQTSGRGETQYF.

The chain links TRBV18 to TRBJ2-7; 11 nucleotides agree with TRBD1. Germline loops: CDR1 KGHSH, CDR2 LQKENI. This CDR3 spans 14 amino acids. Trimming removed 1 base from V and 5 bases from J; junction bases left unmatched: 1. The CDR3 reads CASSPRTGGNEQYF. The CDR3 nucleotides are TGTGCCAGCTCACCACGGACAGGGGGCAACGAGCAGTACTTC.

V gene TRBV10-3 combines with J gene TRBJ1-1, with D possibly matching TRBD1 (5 bases). Germline lookup yields CDR1 ENHRY and CDR2 SYGVKD. The CDR3 covers 21 residues. V was pared by 0 bases and J by 3 bases, with 29 bases between. CDR3 DNA: TGTGCCATCAGTGAGTCGGATTTTCTGTCTTCGTTGACAGCCTCTTACACTGAAGCTTTCTTT. Its translation: CAISESDFLSSLTASYTEAFF.

In nucleotides, the CDR3 is TGCGCCAGCAATCCGAACCCTGGGCGTTCCCCAAACACCGGGGAGCTGTTTTTT. Protein: CASNPNPGRSPNTGELFF. This chain links TRBV10-1 with TRBJ2-2, with D unresolved. There are 18 residues in the CDR3. Germline V CDR1 and CDR2: WNHNN, SYGVQD (reference sequence). Trimming took off 7 bases at V and 2 bases at J, with 23 bases between the two ends.

The chain combines TRBV5-1 with TRBJ2-5; 7 nucleotides agree with TRBD1. The V and J ends lost 1 base and 5 bases, in that order; junction bases with no gene match: 5. The CDR3 runs to 14 residues. The germline gives CDR1 SGHRS, CDR2 YFSETQ. The CDR3 loop reads CASSLLGGMETQYF. CDR3 DNA sequence: TGCGCCAGCAGCTTGTTAGGGGGCATGGAGACCCAGTACTTC.

The V gene is TRBV9, the J gene TRBJ2-5, with unresolved D. CDR3 length equals 14 residues. V lost 0 bases and J 7 bases, leaving 13 bases between the germline ends. Per germline, CDR1 SGDLS and CDR2 YYNGEE. The CDR3 nucleotides are TGTGCCAGCAGCGTAGCTCTCGCCTCCGGGACCCAGTACTTC. Translation: CASSVALASGTQYF.

This clone was counted a single time. The chain joins TRBV19 to TRBJ1-4; D unclear. The CDR3 is 13 residues long. Germline V CDR1 and CDR2: LNHDA, SQIVND (reference sequence). Trimming shortened V by 8 bases and J by 6 bases, and 13 bases separated the two germline ends. The CDR3 coding sequence is TGTGCCAGTGTTCCCGGGGAGGATGAAAAACTGTTTTTT. Translation: CASVPGEDEKLFF.

In DNA, the CDR3 is TGTGCCAGCTCACCAGAAAGGACAGGGATACCCTACAATGAGCAGTTCTTC. This gives the protein CASSPERTGIPYNEQFF. The gene calls are TRBV18 and TRBJ2-1, with TRBD1 identical over 8 bases. Germline values: CDR1 KGHSH, CDR2 LQKENI. CDR3 length: 17 residues. V lost 2 bases and J lost 2; bases outside the gene matches: 8. The variable domain in full, completed from reference TRBV18 and TRBJ2-1, reads NAGVMQNPRHLVRRRGQEARLRCSPMKGHSHVYWYRQLPEEGLKFMVYLQKENIIDESGMPKERFSAEFPKEGPSILRIQQVVRGDSAAYFCASSPERTGIPYNEQFFGPGTRLTVL.

This clone has just one count. This chain joins TRBV5-6 and TRBJ1-5; 10 nucleotides align to TRBD1. Germline V gives CDR1 SGHDT, CDR2 YYEEEE. After removal of 3 bases from V and 0 bases from J, the junction contained 9 bases not matched to a gene. The length of the CDR3 is 18 residues. The CDR3 sequence: CASSYRGTGVYSNQPQHF. The CDR3 DNA is TGTGCCAGCAGCTACCGGGGGACAGGGGTTTATAGCAATCAGCCCCAGCATTTT.

V usage is TRBV7-2 and J usage is TRBJ2-3; D is unresolved. The V gene's germline CDR1 is SGHTA and CDR2 FQGNSA. The CDR3 is 12 amino acids. With 4 bases removed from V and 6 bases from J, the gap between germline ends came to 8 bases. The CDR3 sequence is CASSSQRDTQYF. CDR3 nucleotides: TGTGCCAGCAGCTCCCAGAGGGATACGCAGTATTTT.

This chain connects TRBV5-6 to TRBJ2-7; 8 bases are a match to TRBD1. Losses at the gene ends were 1 base for V and 5 bases for J; bases not matched to a gene: 8. Germline V CDR1 and CDR2: SGHDT, YYEEEE. This CDR3 spans 15 amino acids. CDR3 residues: CASSLLDRVGHEQYF. CDR3 DNA sequence: TGTGCCAGCAGCTTGTTGGACAGGGTGGGCCACGAGCAGTACTTC.

The chain joins TRBV30 to TRBJ1-3; D unresolved. The V gene's germline CDR1 is GTSNPN and CDR2 SVGIG (reference sequence). CDR3 length: 18 amino acids. Trimming stripped 0 bases from V and 4 bases from J, with 22 bases between. The CDR3 region has the DNA TGTGCCTGGAGTGTATCACGGAGAGGGCGCGCGGGAGGAAACACCATATATTTT. Translated, it gives CAWSVSRRGRAGGNTIYF.

The V gene is TRBV11-2, the J gene TRBJ2-3; 11 bases line up with TRBD2. This CDR3 comprises 14 residues. The V segment lost 6 bases and the J segment 13 bases; nucleotides outside the gene matches: 12. Germline-derived CDR1 and CDR2 are SGHAT and FQNNGV. The CDR3 region is CASRKPGTSGLKYF. In DNA, the CDR3 is TGTGCCAGCAGAAAACCCGGGACTAGCGGTCTGAAGTATTTT.

The V call is TRBV18, the J call TRBJ2-5, with D unclear. Trimming removed 2 bases from V and 5 bases from J, with 6 bases in between. This CDR3 has 12 amino acids. Germline CDR1 and CDR2: KGHSH and LQKENI. The DNA for the CDR3 is TGTGCCAGCTCACCAGTCCGGGAGACCCAGTACTTC. Translated: CASSPVRETQYF.

The CDR3 loop reads CASSLRLAGTDTQYF. CDR3 sequence (DNA): TGTGCCAGCAGCTTAAGGTTAGCGGGAACAGATACGCAGTATTTT. This sequence joins TRBV7-2 and TRBJ2-3, with 8 nucleotides matching TRBD2. CDR1 and CDR2 (germline): SGHTA, FQGNSA. J gave up 3 bases and V 2 bases, and 4 bases lay outside the gene matches. The CDR3 consists of 15 residues.

This chain uses TRBV11-1 with TRBJ2-3; 9 bases map to TRBD2. Trimming removed 5 bases from V and 0 bases from J; junction bases left unmatched: 6. The CDR3 has 16 amino acids. Germline CDR1 and CDR2: SGHAT and FQDESV (reference sequence). In DNA, the CDR3 is TGTGCCAGCAGCCTTAGCGGGGGCCTAAGCACAGATACGCAGTATTTT. This translates into CASSLSGGLSTDTQYF.

The chain uses TRBV7-2 and TRBJ2-1, with 8 bases identical to TRBD1. V shed 5 bases and J 1 base; nucleotides not matched to a gene: 4. The CDR3 is 15 residues long. Germline lookup yields CDR1 SGHTA and CDR2 FQGNSA. The CDR3 coding sequence is TGTGCCAGCAGCCTACAGGGGGTATCCTACAATGAGCAGTTCTTC. Translation: CASSLQGVSYNEQFF.

The V gene is TRBV18, the J gene TRBJ1-2; no clear D gene. V lost 0 bases to trimming and J lost 2 bases, with 10 bases between them. Per germline, CDR1 KGHSH and CDR2 LQKENI. CDR3 size: 15 residues. In nucleotides, the CDR3 is TGTGCCAGCTCACCACCTGTCGGCGGAAACTATGGCTACACCTTC. This codes for CASSPPVGGNYGYTF.

The chain employs TRBV19 and TRBJ1-2, with a possible D match to TRBD1 (5 bases). The CDR3 spans 12 residues. The V and J ends lost 5 bases and 8 bases respectively, with 12 bases between them. Germline CDR1 is LNHDA and CDR2 is SQIVND (reference sequence). CDR3 coding DNA: TGTGCCAGTAGTGCCGCGGGGGAAGGCTACACCTTC. This sequence encodes CASSAAGEGYTF.

The chain employs TRBV6-6 and TRBJ2-2; 8 bases match TRBD2. Looked up from germline, CDR1 is MNHNY and CDR2 is SVGAGI (reference sequence). The CDR3 consists of 13 residues. V lost 2 bases, J lost 7 bases, and 0 bases stayed unmatched. CDR3 sequence (DNA): TGTGCCAGCAGTTACACTAGCGGCGGGGAGCTGTTTTTT. This sequence encodes CASSYTSGGELFF.

This chain connects TRBV10-3 to TRBJ2-7; D may be TRBD2 (5 bases). V lost 6 bases and J 0 bases, leaving 18 bases between the germline ends. The CDR3 contains 16 residues. The germline CDR1 and CDR2 sequences are ENHRY and SYGVKD. Here the CDR3 reads CAISPSIGTSSYEQYF. CDR3 in DNA: TGTGCCATCAGCCCCTCCATAGGCACTAGCTCCTACGAGCAGTACTTC.